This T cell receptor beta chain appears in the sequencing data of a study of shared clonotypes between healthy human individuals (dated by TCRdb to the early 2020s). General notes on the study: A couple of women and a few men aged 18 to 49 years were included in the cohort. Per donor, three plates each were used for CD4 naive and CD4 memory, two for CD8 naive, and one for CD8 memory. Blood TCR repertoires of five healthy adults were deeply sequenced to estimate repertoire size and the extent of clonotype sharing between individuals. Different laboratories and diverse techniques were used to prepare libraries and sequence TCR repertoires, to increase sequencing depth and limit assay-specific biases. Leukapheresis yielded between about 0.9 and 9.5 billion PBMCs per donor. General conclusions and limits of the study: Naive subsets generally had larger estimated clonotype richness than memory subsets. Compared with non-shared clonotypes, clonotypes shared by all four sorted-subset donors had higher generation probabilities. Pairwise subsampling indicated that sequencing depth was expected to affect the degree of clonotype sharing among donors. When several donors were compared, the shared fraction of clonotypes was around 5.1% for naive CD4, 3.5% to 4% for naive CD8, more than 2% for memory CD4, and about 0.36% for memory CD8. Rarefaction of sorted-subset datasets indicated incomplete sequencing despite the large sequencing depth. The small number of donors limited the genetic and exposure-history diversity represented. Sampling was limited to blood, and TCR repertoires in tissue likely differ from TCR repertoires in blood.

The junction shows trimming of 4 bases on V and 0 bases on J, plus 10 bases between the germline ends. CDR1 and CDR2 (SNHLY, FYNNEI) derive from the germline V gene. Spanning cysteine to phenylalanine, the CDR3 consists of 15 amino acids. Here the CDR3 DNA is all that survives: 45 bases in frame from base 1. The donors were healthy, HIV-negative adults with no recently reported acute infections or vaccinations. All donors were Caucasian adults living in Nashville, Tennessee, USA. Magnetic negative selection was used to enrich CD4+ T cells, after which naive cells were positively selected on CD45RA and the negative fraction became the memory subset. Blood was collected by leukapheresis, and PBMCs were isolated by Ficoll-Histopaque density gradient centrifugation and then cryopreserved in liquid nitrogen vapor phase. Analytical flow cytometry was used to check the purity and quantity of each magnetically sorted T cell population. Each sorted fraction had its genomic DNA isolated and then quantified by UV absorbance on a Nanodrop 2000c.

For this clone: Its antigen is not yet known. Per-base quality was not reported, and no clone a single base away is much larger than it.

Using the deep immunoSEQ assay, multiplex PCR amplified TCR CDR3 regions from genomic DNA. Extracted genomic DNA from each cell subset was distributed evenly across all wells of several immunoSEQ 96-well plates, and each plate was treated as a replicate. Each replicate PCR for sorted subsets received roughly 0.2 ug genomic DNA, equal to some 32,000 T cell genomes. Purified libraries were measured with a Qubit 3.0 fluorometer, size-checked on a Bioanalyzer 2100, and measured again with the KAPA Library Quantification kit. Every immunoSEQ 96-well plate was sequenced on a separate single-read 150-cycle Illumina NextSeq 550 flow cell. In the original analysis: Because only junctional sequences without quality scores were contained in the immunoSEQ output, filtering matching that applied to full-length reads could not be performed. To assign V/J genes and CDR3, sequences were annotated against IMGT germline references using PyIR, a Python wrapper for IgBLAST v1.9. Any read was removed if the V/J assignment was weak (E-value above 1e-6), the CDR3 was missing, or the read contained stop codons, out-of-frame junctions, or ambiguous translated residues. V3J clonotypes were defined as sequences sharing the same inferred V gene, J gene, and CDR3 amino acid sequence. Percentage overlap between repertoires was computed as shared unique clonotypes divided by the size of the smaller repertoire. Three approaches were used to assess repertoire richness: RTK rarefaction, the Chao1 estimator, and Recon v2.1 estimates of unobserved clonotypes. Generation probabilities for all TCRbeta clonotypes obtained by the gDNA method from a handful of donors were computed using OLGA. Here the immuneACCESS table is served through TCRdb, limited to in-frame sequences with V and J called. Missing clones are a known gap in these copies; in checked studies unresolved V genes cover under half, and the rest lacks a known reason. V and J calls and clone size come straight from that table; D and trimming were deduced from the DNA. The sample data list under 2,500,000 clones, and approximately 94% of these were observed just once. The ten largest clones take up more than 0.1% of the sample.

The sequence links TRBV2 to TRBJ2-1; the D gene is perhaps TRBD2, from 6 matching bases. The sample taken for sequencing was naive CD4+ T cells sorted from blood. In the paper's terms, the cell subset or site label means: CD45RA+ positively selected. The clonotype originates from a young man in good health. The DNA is TGTGCCAGCAGTGCGGGGGTAAGCTCCTACAATGAGCAGTTCTTC. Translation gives CASSAGVSSYNEQFF.